The 20 T cell receptor beta chains in this list originate from one sample, sequenced in a study of blood T cell repertoires in COVID-19. Profiled with immunoSEQ multiplex PCR; TCRdb holds only in-frame clones, not every one. The profile shows about 140,000 clones, roughly 85% of them singletons. The specimen sequenced was peripheral blood. The receptors shown here come from a middle-aged man with acute or convalescent COVID-19.

V and J are TRBV7-3 and TRBJ1-1, with D maybe TRBD1 (6 bases). The CDR3 consists of 16 residues. Trimming pared 5 bases from V and 5 bases from J, leaving 21 bases between. The germline V gene has CDR1 SGHTA and CDR2 FQGTGA. The chain's CDR3 is CASSPLGKGGWTEAFF. In nucleotides, the CDR3 is TGTGCCAGCAGCCCCTTAGGGAAAGGGGGATGGACTGAAGCTTTCTTT.

V gene TRBV6-5 combines with J gene TRBJ1-6; 12 nucleotides agree with TRBD1. Germline CDR1 MNHEY, CDR2 SVGAGI. The CDR3 totals 15 residues. V lost 6 bases and J lost 10; bases outside the gene matches: 7. CDR3 DNA sequence: TGTGCCAGCAGGCCGGGACAGGGGGCTTCGTCACCCCTCCACTTT. It is translated as CASRPGQGASSPLHF.

The rearrangement links TRBV28 to TRBJ1-1; D unresolved. This CDR3 has 11 residues. Germline assignment: CDR1 MDHEN and CDR2 SYDVKM. Deletions cut 6 bases from V and 7 bases from J, with 9 bases between. The CDR3: CASSTELEAFF. In DNA, the CDR3 is TGTGCCAGCAGCACCGAGCTTGAAGCTTTCTTT.

The chain uses TRBV10-3 and TRBJ1-3; no clear D. Germline V gene lookup returns CDR1 ENHRY and CDR2 SYGVKD. Trimming stripped 2 bases from V and 0 bases from J, with 11 bases between. The CDR3 is 16 amino acids. The CDR3 DNA follows: TGTGCCATCAGTGAGATCCGAACTATCTCTGGAAACACCATATATTTT. It translates to CAISEIRTISGNTIYF.

The chain employs TRBV19 and TRBJ2-5; 11 bases are shared with TRBD2. CDR1 and CDR2 from the germline V gene are LNHDA and SQIVND (reference sequence). V shed 3 bases and J 4 bases; nucleotides not matched to a gene: 4. This CDR3 region has 15 residues. The CDR3 DNA is TGTGCCAGTAGTATTAGCGGGGGGGCCTCAGAGACCCAGTACTTC. This gives the protein CASSISGGASETQYF.

The table lists this clone with a count of one. The chain has TRBV6-5 and TRBJ2-5; D is ambiguous. Germline CDR1 MNHEY, CDR2 SVGAGI. The CDR3 has 16 amino acids. The ends were cut back, 0 bases at V and 2 bases at J, with 13 bases in the middle. The CDR3 here is CASSYSYLESQETQYF. Here the CDR3 DNA reads TGTGCCAGCAGTTACTCTTATCTAGAGAGTCAAGAGACCCAGTACTTC.

The rearrangement joins TRBV11-3 to TRBJ1-1; D gene uncertain. Trimming removed 0 bases from V and 11 bases from J, with 16 bases in between. CDR3 length: 14 residues. In germline, CDR1 is SGHNT, CDR2 YENEEA. This chain's CDR3 is CASSLESRGNYAFF. The CDR3 nucleotides read TGTGCCAGCAGCTTAGAATCCCGAGGCAATTACGCTTTCTTT.

V and J are TRBV7-3 and TRBJ2-3, with 10 bases that match TRBD2. Germline V lookup: CDR1 SGHTA, CDR2 FQGTGA. Germline trimming cut 6 bases from V and 2 bases from J; bases unmatched to any gene: 8. The CDR3 extends over 16 amino acids. The CDR3 bases are TGTGCCAGCAGTCTCAAAGCGGGGGGGCTCACAGATACGCAGTATTTT. As protein: CASSLKAGGLTDTQYF. The full variable domain, completed using reference TRBV7-3 and TRBJ2-3, is GAGVSQTPSNKVTEKGKYVELRCDPISGHTALYWYRQSLGQGPEFLIYFQGTGAADDSGLPNDRFFAVRPEGSVSTLKIQRTERGDSAVYLCASSLKAGGLTDTQYFGPGTRLTVL.

The chain links TRBV19 to TRBJ2-2, with D tentatively TRBD2 (6 bases). CDR3 length: 14 residues. V lost 9 bases and J lost 0, with 11 bases in between. The V gene's germline CDR1 is LNHDA and CDR2 SQIVND (reference sequence). The CDR3 protein is CASGSTANTGELFF. Written as DNA, the CDR3 is TGTGCCAGCGGGAGTACGGCGAACACCGGGGAGCTGTTTTTT.

This chain joins TRBV30 and TRBJ2-7; no clear D gene. Germline lookup yields CDR1 GTSNPN and CDR2 SVGIG (reference sequence). The CDR3 has 12 residues. V dropped 4 bases and J dropped 0 bases, with 7 bases sitting between them. CDR3 protein: CAWITNSYEQYF. Here the CDR3 DNA reads TGTGCCTGGATTACAAACTCCTACGAGCAGTACTTC.

This chain joins TRBV5-6 and TRBJ1-6; 9 positions agree with TRBD1. This CDR3 spans 14 amino acids. V dropped 0 bases and J dropped 10; count of bases not matched to a gene: 2. Germline CDR1 is SGHDT and CDR2 is YYEEEE. The CDR3 loop is CASSLGQGGSPLHF. CDR3 nucleotides: TGTGCCAGCAGCTTGGGACAGGGGGGCTCACCCCTCCACTTT. The full variable domain, rest sourced from reference TRBV5-6 and TRBJ1-6, is DAGVTQSPTHLIKTRGQQVTLRCSPKSGHDTVSWYQQALGQGPQFIFQYYEEEERQRGNFPDRFSGHQFPNYSSELNVNALLLGDSALYLCASSLGQGGSPLHFGNGTRLTVT.

The chain carries TRBV7-9 and TRBJ2-1; TRBD2 agrees at 13 bases. This CDR3 has 18 residues. Trimming removed 5 bases from V and 9 bases from J; junction bases left unmatched: 16. The V gene's germline CDR1 is SEHNR and CDR2 FQNEAQ (reference sequence). The CDR3 DNA is TGTGCCAGCAGCCCGACCACTGGACTAGCGGGAGTCCGTGGTGAGCAGTTCTTC. Its protein is CASSPTTGLAGVRGEQFF.

V is TRBV6-1 and J is TRBJ1-5, with D perhaps matching TRBD1 (6 bases). V was cut by 2 bases and J by 7 bases, with 9 bases left in between. The CDR3 has 13 residues. Germline assignment: CDR1 MNHNS and CDR2 SASEGT. The CDR3 DNA follows: TGTGCCAGCAGTGAAAAGGACAGACAGCCCCAGCATTTT. Protein product: CASSEKDRQPQHF.

The genes are TRBV28 and TRBJ1-2; the match to TRBD1 covers 7 bases. CDR1 is MDHEN, CDR2 SYDVKM, per germline. Trimming took 5 bases from V and 4 from J; bases not matched to a gene: 7. The CDR3 spans 14 residues. CDR3 nucleotide sequence: TGTGCCAGCAGTCCTCAGGGGGTTAGCTATGGCTACACCTTC. Residues: CASSPQGVSYGYTF.

The rearrangement uses TRBV10-3 and TRBJ2-1; weak D call: TRBD2 (6 bases). This CDR3 is built from 15 residues. The V end lost 7 bases, the J end lost 10 bases, and 23 bases lay between the germline ends. CDR1 and CDR2 (germline): ENHRY, SYGVKD. The CDR3 protein is CAITDSGLTSVEQFF. CDR3 nucleotides: TGTGCCATCACGGATAGCGGCCTTACATCTGTGGAGCAGTTCTTC.

J is TRBJ2-1 and V is TRBV5-5, with 11 bases identical to TRBD2. Germline loops: CDR1 SGHKS, CDR2 YYEKEE (reference sequence). This CDR3 has 15 residues. V lost 2 bases, J lost 8 bases, and 6 bases stayed unmatched. CDR3 in amino acids: CASSFTSGGNYEQFF. CDR3 nucleotide sequence: TGTGCCAGCAGCTTTACTAGCGGGGGTAACTATGAGCAGTTCTTC.

The chain joins TRBV10-1 to TRBJ1-2; D is perhaps TRBD1 (5 bases). The CDR3 is 13 amino acids. Looked up from germline, CDR1 is WNHNN and CDR2 is SYGVQD (reference sequence). The V gene lost 6 bases and the J gene lost 9 bases, with 17 bases spanning the gap. The CDR3 spells CASSPGEGSRYTF. The CDR3 DNA reads TGCGCCAGCAGCCCGGGGGAAGGCTCGCGCTACACCTTC.

This sequence joins TRBV4-1 and TRBJ1-1; 8 bases fit TRBD1. CDR1 is MGHRA, CDR2 YSYEKL, per germline. With V trimmed by 5 bases and J by 1 base, 6 bases remained unmatched. The CDR3 spans 15 residues. CDR3 region: CASSIHGQGNTEAFF. CDR3 nucleotide sequence: TGCGCCAGCAGCATACACGGACAGGGGAACACTGAAGCTTTCTTT.

This clone has only a few counts. One junction end does not reproduce the germline sequence, and a read error may be involved. J is TRBJ1-2 and V is TRBV7-9, with D possibly matching TRBD1 (5 bases). Germline CDR1 SEHNR, CDR2 FQNEAQ (reference sequence). This CDR3 is built from 14 residues. The CDR3 here is CASSLAGSGYGYTF. For the CDR3, the DNA is TGTGCCAGCAGCCTAGCGGGATCAGGGTATGGCTACACCTTC.

The chain recombines TRBV12-3 or TRBV12-4 with TRBJ1-2; 7 nucleotides align to TRBD1. The CDR3 sequence is 12 residues long. V was pared by 3 bases and J by 7 bases, with 2 bases of the junction left unmatched. The CDR3 loop reads CASSFNRGGYTF. DNA for the CDR3: TGTGCCAGCAGTTTCAACAGGGGTGGCTACACCTTC.